This T cell receptor beta chain comes out of a study of STAT3 mutations in large granular lymphocyte leukemia. Overall study context: Roughly half the longitudinally sequenced T-LGLL patients had canonical STAT3 mutations.

About this clone: Its specificity is unknown.

Measured with immunoSEQ multiplex PCR; TCRdb has only the in-frame clones, and not every one. The repertoire consists of roughly 30,000 clones, with approximately 80% occurring once and the leading ten covering about 32%. Points from the study as a whole: At least one immunodominant TCR beta clonotype appeared in every T-cell large granular lymphocyte leukemia patient. All newly emerging clones after therapy were STAT3 wild type.

Sequencing was done on a sample of peripheral blood mononuclear cells. The clonotype originates from a woman between 50 and 59 years old with T-cell large granular lymphocyte leukemia. Some clones in this sample may be carry-over from other donors' samples.

CDR3 sequence: CASSLKPDYGYTF. In nucleotides, the CDR3 is TGTGCCAGCAGCTTGAAACCAGACTATGGCTACACCTTC. This sequence joins TRBV5-4 and TRBJ1-2; unclear D gene. V gave up 1 base and J gave up 3 bases, with 7 bases separating them. CDR1 and CDR2 (germline): SGHNT, YYREEE (reference sequence). The CDR3 extends over 13 amino acids.